This T cell receptor (beta chain) derives from a study of cytomegalovirus exposure and HLA in healthy donors. Whole-study context: A prior study identified 117 million unique TCR beta sequences from about 200 million T cells. Findings and limits, study-wide: In a later analysis, a genetic analysis reported fewer productive-TCR N-insertions in an Asian-associated ancestry cluster than the cohort average.

This clone has just a few counts. Its antigen is still unknown. PCR employed 60 Vbeta and 13 Jbeta primers. The method was immunoSEQ multiplex PCR; TCRdb's version includes in-frame clones alone and lacks a portion of them. Of over 100,000 clones listed, 70% to 85% are singletons. This TCR was recovered from a man between 40 and 49 years old in good health and CMV-seropositive. Sequenced material: PBMCs.

CDR3 residues: CASSNLVGGGGYTF. The CDR3 DNA reads as TGTGCCAGCAGCAACTTAGTGGGGGGTGGTGGCTACACCTTC. The V and J genes are TRBV5-4 and TRBJ1-2; D is perhaps TRBD1 (5 bases). V was pared by 4 bases and J by 7 bases, with 17 bases between. In germline, CDR1 is SGHNT, CDR2 YYREEE (reference sequence). The CDR3 runs 14 residues.